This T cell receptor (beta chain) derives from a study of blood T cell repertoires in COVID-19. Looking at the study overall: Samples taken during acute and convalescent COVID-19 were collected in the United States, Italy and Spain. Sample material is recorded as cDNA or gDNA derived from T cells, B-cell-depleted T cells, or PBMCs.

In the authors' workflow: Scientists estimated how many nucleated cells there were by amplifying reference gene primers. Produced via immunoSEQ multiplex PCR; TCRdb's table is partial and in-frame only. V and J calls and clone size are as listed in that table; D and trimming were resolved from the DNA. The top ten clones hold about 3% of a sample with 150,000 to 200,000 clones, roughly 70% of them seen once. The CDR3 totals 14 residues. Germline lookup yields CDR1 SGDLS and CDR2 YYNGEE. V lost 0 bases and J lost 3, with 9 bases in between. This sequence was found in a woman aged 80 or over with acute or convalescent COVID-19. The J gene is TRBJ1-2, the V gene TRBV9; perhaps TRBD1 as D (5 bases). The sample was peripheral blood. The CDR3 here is CASSVVGVDYGYTF. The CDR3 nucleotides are TGTGCCAGCAGCGTAGTAGGGGTGGACTATGGCTACACCTTC.